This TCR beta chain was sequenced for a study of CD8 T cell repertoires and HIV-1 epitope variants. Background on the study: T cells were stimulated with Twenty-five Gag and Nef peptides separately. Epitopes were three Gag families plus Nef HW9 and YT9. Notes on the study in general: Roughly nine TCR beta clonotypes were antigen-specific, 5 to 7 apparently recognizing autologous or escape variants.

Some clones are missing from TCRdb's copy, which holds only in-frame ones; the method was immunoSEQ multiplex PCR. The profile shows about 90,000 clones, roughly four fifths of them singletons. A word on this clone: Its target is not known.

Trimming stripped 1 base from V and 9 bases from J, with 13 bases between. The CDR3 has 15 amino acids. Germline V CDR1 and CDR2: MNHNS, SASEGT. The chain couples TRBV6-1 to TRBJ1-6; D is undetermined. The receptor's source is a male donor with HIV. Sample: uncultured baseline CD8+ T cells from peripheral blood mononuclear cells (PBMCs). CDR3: CASSEEGRVGSPLHF. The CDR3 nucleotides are TGTGCCAGCAGTGAAGAGGGAAGGGTAGGTTCACCCCTCCACTTT.